This record covers a single TCR beta chain. The antigen is undetermined. These data belong to a study of CD8+ T cells in alopecia areata. Study-wide points: Resident alphabeta T cells of normal skin are also sequenced in scalp samples. Mice showed clearer TCR sharing than patients did, a gap that was possibly HLA-related. Clonality in lesional scalp, especially alopecia totalis/universalis, exceeded that of normal scalp.

Sorted out of PBMCs were CD4+ T cells and CD8+ T cells. Trimming removed 1 base at V and 3 bases at J, with 7 bases between. The CDR3 sequence is 12 residues long. Per germline, CDR1 SQVTM and CDR2 ANQGSEA. Following extraction, RNA underwent reverse transcription to cDNA, which served as the sequencing template. Using immunoSEQ multiplex PCR, the repertoire was profiled, and TCRdb retains in-frame clones only, with some absent. This table holds 110,000 to 150,000 clones, roughly 60% found once. V usage is TRBV29-1 and J usage is TRBJ2-7, with D unclear. The source is a human donor in good health. Sequencing input: CD8+ T cells sorted from blood. In DNA form, the CDR3 reads TGCAGCGTTGAAGGGGATAACTACGAGCAGTACTTC. This sequence encodes CSVEGDNYEQYF.